This T cell receptor beta chain came from a study of blood T cell repertoires in COVID-19. Study context: Whether acute or convalescent, the COVID-19 samples came from the United States, Italy and Spain. T cells, B-cell-depleted T cells, or PBMCs supplied cDNA or gDNA.

Recruited during active infection, patients (from Seattle) were subsequently followed longitudinally. The CDR3 is 13 amino acids. Trimming removed 2 bases from V and 3 bases from J, with 9 bases in between. The V gene's germline CDR1 is SGHNT and CDR2 YYREEE (reference sequence). In the original processing: By means of reference gene primer amplification, nucleated cell counts were estimated. Sequencing was performed with immunoSEQ multiplex PCR; in TCRdb, only in-frame clones are kept and a portion is missing. V and J calls and clone size follow that table, whereas D and trimming were derived from the DNA. The table shows approximately 300,000 clones, with around 82% occurring only once.

Sequenced material: peripheral blood. This receptor was identified in a person between 65 and 79 years old with COVID-19, enrolled during active disease. The J gene is TRBJ2-7, the V gene TRBV5-4; D remains unclear. The CDR3 here is CASSFGTDYEQYF. The CDR3 region has the DNA TGTGCCAGCAGCTTTGGTACAGACTACGAGCAGTACTTC.